This section outlines one T cell receptor (beta chain) sequence together with its context. Assay: immunoSEQ multiplex PCR; the TCRdb copy retains only in-frame clones and omits some. The data hold around 75,000 clones, with roughly nine tenths observed a single time. Germline trimming cut 3 bases from V and 4 bases from J; bases unmatched to any gene: 5. This CDR3 has 14 amino acids. In germline, CDR1 is SGHRS, CDR2 YFSETQ. The source of the sample is a study of OX40 agonist ivuxolimab in advanced cancers. This clonotype was obtained from an adult with an advanced solid tumor such as melanoma, head and neck, liver or kidney cancer. The material sequenced was CD4+ or CD8+ T cells sorted from blood, taken in a trial of the OX40 agonist ivuxolimab. The chain joins TRBV5-1 to TRBJ2-7; TRBD1 agrees at 9 bases. CDR3 sequence reads: CASSSGTGYYEQYF. As DNA, the CDR3 is TGCGCCAGCAGCTCCGGGACAGGGTATTACGAGCAGTACTTC.